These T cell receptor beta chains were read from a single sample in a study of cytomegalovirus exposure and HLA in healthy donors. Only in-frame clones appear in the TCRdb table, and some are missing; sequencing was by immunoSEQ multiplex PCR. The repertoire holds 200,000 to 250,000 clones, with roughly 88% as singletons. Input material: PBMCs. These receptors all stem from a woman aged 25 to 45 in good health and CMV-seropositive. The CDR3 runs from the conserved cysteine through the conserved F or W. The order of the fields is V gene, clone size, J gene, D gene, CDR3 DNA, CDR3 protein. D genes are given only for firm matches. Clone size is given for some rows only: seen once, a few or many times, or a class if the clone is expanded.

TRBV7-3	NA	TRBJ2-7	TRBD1	TGTGCCAGCAGCTTCGGACAGGCTTACGAGCAGTACTTC	CASSFGQAYEQYF
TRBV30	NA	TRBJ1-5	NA	TGTGCCTGGAGTCTACAGGGAGGGGGCAATCAGCCCCAGCATTTT	CAWSLQGGGNQPQHF
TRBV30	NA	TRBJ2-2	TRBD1	TGTGCCTGGAGCGAGGGGGCAGGGGCCGGGGAGCTGTTTTTT	CAWSEGAGAGELFF
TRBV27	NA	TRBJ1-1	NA	TGTGCCAGCAGTGGGGCCGGGTCTTCTGAAGCTTTCTTT	CASSGAGSSEAFF
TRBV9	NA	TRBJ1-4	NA	TGTGCCAGCAGCACCTCGACAAGGTCTAATGAAAAACTGTTTTTT	CASSTSTRSNEKLFF
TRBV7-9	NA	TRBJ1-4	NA	TGTGCCAGCAGCTTGGGACGGTCCGGCAATAATGAAAAACTGTTTTTT	CASSLGRSGNNEKLFF
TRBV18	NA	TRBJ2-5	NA	TGTGCCAGCTCACTCATTCGGGAGACCCAGTACTTC	CASSLIRETQYF
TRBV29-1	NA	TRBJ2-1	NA	TGCAGCGTTGTGTTGCTAGCGAAGAACAATGAGCAGTTCTTC	CSVVLLAKNNEQFF
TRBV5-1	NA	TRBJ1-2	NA	TGCGCCAGCAGCCGCGACAGTGACTATGGCTACACCTTC	CASSRDSDYGYTF
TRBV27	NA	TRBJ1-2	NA	TGTGCCAGCAGAACGGGCTCAGCTAACTATGGCTACACCTTC	CASRTGSANYGYTF
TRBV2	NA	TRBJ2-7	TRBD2	TGTGCCAGCAGTGCGGGACTAGCGGGAGAAATAATTTACGAGCAGTACTTC	CASSAGLAGEIIYEQYF
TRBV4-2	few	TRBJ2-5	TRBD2	TGTGCCAGCAGCCAAGATGGCGGGAGTGGTGTGGAGACCCAGTACTTC	CASSQDGGSGVETQYF
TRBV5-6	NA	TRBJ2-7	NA	TGTGCCAGCAGCTTTTCGGGCAGCTACGAGCAGTACTTC	CASSFSGSYEQYF
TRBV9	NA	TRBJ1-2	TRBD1	TGTGCCAGCAGCGCGAGGGACAGGGGGATCTACACCTTC	CASSARDRGIYTF
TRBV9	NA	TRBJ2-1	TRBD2	TGTGCCAGCAGCCCTCGGACTAGCGGGAGGCAGGATGAGCAGTTCTTC	CASSPRTSGRQDEQFF
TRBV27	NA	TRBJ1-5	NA	TGTGCCAGCACCGCCGGGGGGAGCAATCAGCCCCAGCATTTT	CASTAGGSNQPQHF
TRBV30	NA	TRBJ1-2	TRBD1	TGTGCCTGGAGCCTTGAGGGACAGGGGGCGTGGTATGGCTACACCTTC	CAWSLEGQGAWYGYTF
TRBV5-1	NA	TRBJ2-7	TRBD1	TGCGCCAGCAGCTTTGGGGACAGTGAGAACTCCTACGAGCAGTACTTC	CASSFGDSENSYEQYF
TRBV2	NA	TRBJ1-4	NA	TGTGCCAGCAGTGAATCAACGACAAATGAAAAACTGTTTTTT	CASSESTTNEKLFF
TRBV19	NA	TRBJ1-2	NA	TGTGCCAGTAGTCCGGGCCAGGAAATCGCCTATGGCTACACCTTC	CASSPGQEIAYGYTF
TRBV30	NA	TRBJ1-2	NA	TGTGCCTGGAGAAGCACAGGGTGGAGTGGCTACACCTTC	CAWRSTGWSGYTF
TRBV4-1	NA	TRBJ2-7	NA	TGCGCCAGCACCTCTACTACGGGGCCAAATCCCTACGAGCAGTACTTC	CASTSTTGPNPYEQYF
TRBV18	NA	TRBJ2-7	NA	TGTGCCAGCTCCCCTCTATCGGGGAATGGATACGAGCAGTACTTC	CASSPLSGNGYEQYF
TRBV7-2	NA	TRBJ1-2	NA	TGTGCCAGCAGCTTACAGGGATCTGACTATGGCTACACCTTC	CASSLQGSDYGYTF
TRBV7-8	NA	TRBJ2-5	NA	TGTGCCAGCAGCTCGGCTAACCAAGAGACCCAGTACTTC	CASSSANQETQYF
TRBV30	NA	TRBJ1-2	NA	TGTGCCTGGAGTGAGGGAAACTATGGCTACACCTTC	CAWSEGNYGYTF
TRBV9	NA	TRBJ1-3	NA	TGTGCCAGCAGCCCCGGGGGGGCTGGAAACACCATATATTTT	CASSPGGAGNTIYF
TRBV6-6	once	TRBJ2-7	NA	TGTGCCAGCAGTTCAGGGGACGAGCAGTACTTC	CASSSGDEQYF
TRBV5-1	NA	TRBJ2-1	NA	TGCGCCAGCAGCTTGAATCGGGGCTCGGAGCAGTTCTTC	CASSLNRGSEQFF
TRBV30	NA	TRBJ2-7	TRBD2	TGTGCCTGGAGTGATGGACTAGCCTACGAGCAGTACTTC	CAWSDGLAYEQYF
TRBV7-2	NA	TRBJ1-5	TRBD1	TGTGCCAGCAGCTTAGGACAGGGTGGTCAGCCCCAGCATTTT	CASSLGQGGQPQHF
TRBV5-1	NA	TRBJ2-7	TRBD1	TGCGCCAGCAGCTTGAGGGGTTGGGGACAGGTCTACGAGCAGTACTTC	CASSLRGWGQVYEQYF
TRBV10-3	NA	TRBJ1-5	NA	TGTGCCATCAGTGAGTCCTGGCCAGCTTATAGCAATCAGCCCCAGCATTTT	CAISESWPAYSNQPQHF
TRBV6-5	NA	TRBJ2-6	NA	TGTGCCAGCAGTTACTCGTGGCAATTAAGGACCAACGTCCTGACTTTC	CASSYSWQLRTNVLTF
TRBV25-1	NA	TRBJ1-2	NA	TGTGCCAGCAGTGAATTGGTCGGGGGGCCGGGTGGCTACACCTTC	CASSELVGGPGGYTF
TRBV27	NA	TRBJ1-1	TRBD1	TGTGCCAGCAGTTTAGGGACAGGGCCCACTGAAGCTTTCTTT	CASSLGTGPTEAFF
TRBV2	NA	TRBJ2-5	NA	TGTGCCAGCCAGAGGGAATCGGAGACCCAGTACTTC	CASQRESETQYF
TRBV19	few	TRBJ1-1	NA	TGTGCCAGTAGTTACGCCATAATGAACACTGAAGCTTTCTTT	CASSYAIMNTEAFF
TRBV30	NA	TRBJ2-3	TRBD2	TGTGCCTGGAGTGTATATAGCGGGAGGGCCGGGTATTTT	CAWSVYSGRAGYF
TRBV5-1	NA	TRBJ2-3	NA	TGCGCCAGCAGCGGGGTAGAAGGGGATGGGGATACGCAGTATTTT	CASSGVEGDGDTQYF
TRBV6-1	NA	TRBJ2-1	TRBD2	TGTGCCAGCAGTGAGGGACTAGCCTACTACAATGAGCAGTTCTTC	CASSEGLAYYNEQFF
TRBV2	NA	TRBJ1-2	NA	TGTGCCAGCAGTGAAGCTCGTCCCATCTATGGCTACACCTTC	CASSEARPIYGYTF
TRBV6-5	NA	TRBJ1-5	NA	TGTGCCAGCAGTTACTCGGGGAGCTTAAATCAGCCCCAGCATTTT	CASSYSGSLNQPQHF
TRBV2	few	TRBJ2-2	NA	TGTGCCAGCAGTGACAGGGATTCCGGGGAGCTGTTTTTT	CASSDRDSGELFF
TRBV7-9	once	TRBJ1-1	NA	TGTGCCAGCAGCTCCACAGAGAACACTGAAGCTTTCTTT	CASSSTENTEAFF
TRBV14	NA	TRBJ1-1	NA	TGTGCCAGCAGCCAAGAGGGGGAAGCTTTCTTT	CASSQEGEAFF
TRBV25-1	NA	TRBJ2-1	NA	TGTGCCAGCAGGCCCCCGGGCTCCTACAATGAGCAGTTCTTC	CASRPPGSYNEQFF
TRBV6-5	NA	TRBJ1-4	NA	TGTGCCAGCAGTTCTCGCTACTCCGCAACTAATGAAAAACTGTTTTTT	CASSSRYSATNEKLFF
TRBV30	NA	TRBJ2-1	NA	TGTGCCTGGACAGGGACTTTCCGCTCCTACAATGAGCAGTTCTTC	CAWTGTFRSYNEQFF
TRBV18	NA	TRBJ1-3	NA	TGTGCCAGCTCACCAACAGCGAACTCTGGAAACACCATATATTTT	CASSPTANSGNTIYF
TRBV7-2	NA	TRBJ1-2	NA	TGTGCCAGCATTAACCCCACCGGACAGTCCTATGGCTACACCTTC	CASINPTGQSYGYTF
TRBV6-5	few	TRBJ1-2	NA	TGTGCCAGCAGTCGTACACAGGGCGCTGGCTACACCTTC	CASSRTQGAGYTF
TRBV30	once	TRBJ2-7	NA	TGTGCCTGGAGGGGCAGGGGCCGCACCCTCTACGAGCAGTACTTC	CAWRGRGRTLYEQYF
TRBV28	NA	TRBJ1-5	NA	TGTGCCAGCAGGCGATCGGCTATCCGATCCACCAATCAGCCCCAGCATTTT	CASRRSAIRSTNQPQHF
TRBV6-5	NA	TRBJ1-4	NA	TGTGCCAGCAGTTCAGACAGGACCTCAACTAATGAAAAACTGTTTTTT	CASSSDRTSTNEKLFF
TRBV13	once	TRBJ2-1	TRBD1	TGTGCCAGCAGCTCCACAGGGGGCTCCTACAATGAGCAGTTCTTC	CASSSTGGSYNEQFF
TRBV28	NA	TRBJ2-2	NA	TGTGCCAGCAGTTTACCCAGACAGAGAAACACCGGGGAGCTGTTTTTT	CASSLPRQRNTGELFF